A selection of T cell receptor beta chains follows, all from one sample in a study of T cell responses to AZD1222 COVID-19 vaccine. Only in-frame clones appear in the TCRdb table, and some are missing; sequencing was by immunoSEQ multiplex PCR. The repertoire consists of around 85,000 clones, with 90% occurring once and the leading ten covering approximately 1.3%. The sample here was peripheral blood, taken 28 days after the second AZD1222 dose. The receptor set was obtained from an adult who received the AZD1222 COVID-19 vaccine. CDR3s include the opening cysteine and the closing phenylalanine or tryptophan. The order of the fields is clone size, D gene, J gene, V gene, CDR3 DNA, CDR3 protein. The D gene is left open where the match is weak. Rows give clone size only sometimes, using once, few, many, or a class for an expanded clone.

- | - | TRBJ2-5 | TRBV6-5 | TGTGCCAGCAGCCTACAGGGAACCCAAGAGACCCAGTACTTC | CASSLQGTQETQYF
- | - | TRBJ1-5 | TRBV6-1 | TGTGCCAGCAGTGAATTACCAGATCAGCCCCAGCATTTT | CASSELPDQPQHF
- | - | TRBJ2-7 | TRBV10-3 | TGTGCCATCAGTGATAAGGGAAAGGGGACCTACGAGCAGTACTTC | CAISDKGKGTYEQYF
- | - | TRBJ1-1 | TRBV27 | TGTGCCAGCAGTTTGGCGGGGGTGGGCGCTGAAGCTTTCTTT | CASSLAGVGAEAFF
few | - | TRBJ1-6 | TRBV7-9 | TGTGCCAGCAGCCAAGGGGAAGGTAACTCACCCCTCCACTTT | CASSQGEGNSPLHF
- | - | TRBJ1-6 | TRBV19 | TGTGCCACCAACGGGGGGGTGGATTCACCCCTCCACTTT | CATNGGVDSPLHF
- | - | TRBJ1-2 | TRBV5-1 | TGCGCCAGCGGATCGGGCAGGCGGTATCGTAACTATGGCTACACCTTC | CASGSGRRYRNYGYTF
- | TRBD1 | TRBJ1-3 | TRBV9 | TGTGCCAGCAGCGCAGGGGGAAGGGTAAACTCTGGAAACACCATATATTTT | CASSAGGRVNSGNTIYF
- | - | TRBJ1-5 | TRBV6-1 | TGTGCCAGCAGTGAGGGGGTCGGCAATCAGCCCCAGCATTTT | CASSEGVGNQPQHF
- | - | TRBJ1-5 | TRBV5-8 | TGTGCCAGCAGCTTGGGAGGCGGAAGCAATCAGCCCCAGCATTTT | CASSLGGGSNQPQHF
once | TRBD1 | TRBJ2-7 | TRBV19 | TGTGCCAGTAGTAGGGACAGGGCCACTTCCTACGAGCAGTACTTC | CASSRDRATSYEQYF
once | - | TRBJ1-1 | TRBV28 | TGTGCCAGCAGTTTAGGAGGGGCCGGGAACACTGAAGCTTTCTTT | CASSLGGAGNTEAFF
- | - | TRBJ1-1 | TRBV19 | TGTGCCAGTAGGGAGATCGGGAAAAGACTCAGAGCTTTCTTT | CASREIGKRLRAFF
- | TRBD1 | TRBJ1-2 | TRBV29-1 | TGCAGCGTCCTGGGACAGGGCATCTATGGCTACACCTTC | CSVLGQGIYGYTF
few | - | TRBJ2-7 | TRBV6-1 | TGTGCCAGCAGTGAAGTGGCAGGGGAGCAGTACTTC | CASSEVAGEQYF
- | TRBD1 | TRBJ1-5 | TRBV5-1 | TGCGCCAGCAGCCCCTCTGGACGACAGGGTGATCAGCCCCAGCATTTT | CASSPSGRQGDQPQHF
- | - | TRBJ1-1 | TRBV28 | TGTGCCAGCAGGGCCGACACTGAAGCTTTCTTT | CASRADTEAFF
- | - | TRBJ1-2 | TRBV6-5 | TGTGCCAGCACTAAACTTGTCGGGGGGCATGGCTACACCTTC | CASTKLVGGHGYTF
- | - | TRBJ1-1 | TRBV19 | TGTGCCCCAGCTGGGAAGAACACTGAAGCTTTCTTT | CAPAGKNTEAFF
- | TRBD1 | TRBJ2-3 | TRBV3-1/TRBV3-2 | TGTGCCAGCAGCCGAGGACAGGGGGTCGGCACAGATACGCAGTATTTT | CASSRGQGVGTDTQYF
once | - | TRBJ1-2 | TRBV7-3 | TGTGCCAGCAGAACCATCAGGGGCCTCAACTATGGCTACACCTTC | CASRTIRGLNYGYTF
- | TRBD1 | TRBJ1-1 | TRBV18 | TGTGCCAGCTCACCACTTAGGGGGCCATCCACTGAAGCTTTCTTT | CASSPLRGPSTEAFF
- | TRBD2 | TRBJ2-1 | TRBV12-5 | TGTGCTAGTGGCCCCGGGCGGGGGGAATACAATGAGCAGTTCTTC | CASGPGRGEYNEQFF
- | - | TRBJ1-1 | TRBV11-2 | TGTGCCAGCAGCTTGACCAGGATGAACACTGAAGCTTTCTTT | CASSLTRMNTEAFF
- | TRBD1 | TRBJ1-1 | TRBV18 | TGTGCCAGCTCACCTATCCAGGGGGCGTTAGATACTGAAGCTTTCTTT | CASSPIQGALDTEAFF
- | - | TRBJ1-1 | TRBV6-5 | TGTGCCAGCAGTTACTCGAGTACTGAAGCTTTCTTT | CASSYSSTEAFF
- | - | TRBJ1-5 | TRBV6-5 | TGTGCCAGCAGTAGGGGTCGCAATCAGCCCCAGCATTTT | CASSRGRNQPQHF